The clone carrying this T cell receptor beta chain showed up just a few times. The sample originates from a study of blood T cell repertoires in COVID-19. Authors' analysis steps: Scientists estimated how many nucleated cells there were by amplifying reference gene primers. The table came from immunoSEQ multiplex PCR; TCRdb's copy has only in-frame clones and leaves some out. From that table come the V and J calls and clone size; the DNA was used to work out D and trimming. This table has about 200,000 clones, roughly 86% appearing once. Participant reports of clinical history set cohort assignment. The CDR3 has 15 residues. The V gene lost 3 bases and the J gene lost 7 bases, with 15 bases spanning the gap. In germline, CDR1 is LNHDA, CDR2 SQIVND (reference sequence).

Sequencing was carried out using PBMCs or T cells enriched from blood (not recorded which). The clonotype originates from a woman aged 25 to 39 with acute COVID-19. This rearrangement joins TRBV19 to TRBJ1-4; TRBD1 is a possible D gene (5 bases). The CDR3: CASSILSQGGEKLFF. For the CDR3, the DNA is TGTGCCAGTAGTATTTTAAGTCAGGGCGGTGAAAAACTGTTTTTT.